The rows below give T cell receptor beta chains drawn from one sample of a study of blood T cell repertoires in COVID-19. Clones were sequenced by immunoSEQ multiplex PCR, and TCRdb holds only the in-frame ones, with some missing. The sample includes around 140,000 clones, approximately 79% of them seen just once. Specimen: PBMCs or T cells enriched from blood (not recorded which). These receptors were collected from a man in his forties with acute COVID-19. Both conserved end residues are trimmed from each CDR3.

TRBJ1-6,TRBV2,ASRPGQGNSPLH
TRBJ1-1,TRBV11-1,ASSRLPSQGTEAF
TRBJ2-1,TRBV5-1,ASKQGGMDEQF
TRBJ2-6,TRBV9,ASSVRGGSGANVLT
TRBJ1-1,TRBV6-4,ASSPTGGRDMNTEAF
TRBJ1-6,TRBV30,AWSVVSEGSPLH
TRBJ2-5,TRBV7-7,ASSLSFNRLGETQY
TRBJ2-1,TRBV5-1,ASSFTSGNYNEQF
TRBJ1-4,TRBV5-1,ASSLAGATNEKLF
TRBJ1-6,TRBV27,ASSSGGGSNSPLH
TRBJ2-7,TRBV2,ASRAHRESYEQY
TRBJ1-2,TRBV20-1,SAKGDRGWT
TRBJ1-4,TRBV6-1,ASSELGVNEKLF
TRBJ1-6,TRBV5-6,ASSFGGPNSPLH
TRBJ1-5,TRBV12-3/TRBV12-4,ASSSSNYQPQH
TRBJ1-1,TRBV19,ASSISRGRLKNTEAF
TRBJ2-1,TRBV5-1,ASSLELAGGGEQF
TRBJ1-2,TRBV28,ASSPPGYQFYGYT
TRBJ2-7,TRBV6-5,ASSTTTAGSDEQY
TRBJ1-5,TRBV6-1,ASRELAGAQNNQPQH
TRBJ1-1,TRBV19,ASSIVAGGTEAF
TRBJ2-4,TRBV18,ASSTSGGADIQY
TRBJ2-2,TRBV5-8,ASSLVPGQGDTGELF
TRBJ1-5,TRBV2,ASSLRAVEPQH
TRBJ1-2,TRBV20-1,SAKSTGTDT
TRBJ2-2,TRBV5-1,ASSSSGGLNTGELF
TRBJ1-3,TRBV5-4,ASSLRTGANSGNTIY
TRBJ1-5,TRBV11-2,ASSLAGQPDQPQH
TRBJ2-1,TRBV20-1,SARGDEQF
TRBJ2-2,TRBV7-9,ASTSNTNTGELF
TRBJ2-1,TRBV18,ASSPPLAQAPKGSSYNEQF
TRBJ2-3,TRBV24-1,ATSVLGGGTDTQY
TRBJ2-7,TRBV19,ASSKTPYEQY
TRBJ2-7,TRBV3-1/TRBV3-2,ASRPDRPRGEQY
TRBJ2-5,TRBV12-5,ASGRGTANQETQY
TRBJ2-1,TRBV2,ASTGTSVYNEQF
TRBJ2-3,TRBV29-1,SVAGLGTDTQY
TRBJ2-7,TRBV6-5,ASSTGTGSYEQY
TRBJ1-5,TRBV7-2,ASSPGWGEQPQH
TRBJ2-7,TRBV2,ASSDGEGVPYEQY
TRBJ2-5,TRBV19,ASTRTSVTQETQY
TRBJ2-7,TRBV6-5,ASSYSEGASYEQY
TRBJ1-2,TRBV6-5,ASTRDANYGYT
TRBJ2-2,TRBV2,ASSPQGADTGELF
TRBJ1-2,TRBV6-5,ASSYSIGEGSYGYT
TRBJ2-2,TRBV13,ASSSPTSVNTGELF
TRBJ2-4,TRBV5-1,ASSLPRLTKNIQY
TRBJ1-1,TRBV28,ASSPTGHTEAF
TRBJ2-1,TRBV7-3,ASSLSGNEQF
TRBJ1-2,TRBV2,ASSASRDTRGDYGYT
TRBJ1-3,TRBV7-2,ASSLGGDTIY
TRBJ1-4,TRBV19,ASSPDRVNEKLF